The 8 T cell receptor beta chains in this list originate from one sample, sequenced in a study of read filtering for tumor transcriptome and immune sequencing. The library was built from about 400 ng RNA with molecular barcoded adaptors for alpha/delta and beta/gamma chains. TCRdb used MiXCR to reprocess the reads, holding one entry per CDR3 protein. The sample yields 100,000 to 150,000 distinct CDR3 sequences, approximately 12% seen once. Sequencing input: a population of CD138-negative cells sorted from bone marrow. The receptors were gathered from a donor aged 40 or older with multiple myeloma.

Remarks on this clonotype: This may stem from a read error, because a much larger clone lies one nucleotide away. The gene calls are TRBV18 and TRBJ1-1; no definite D call. V lost 1 base, J lost 4 bases, and 10 bases lay in between. The CDR3 contains 14 residues. Germline assignment: CDR1 KGHSH and CDR2 LQKENI. The CDR3 DNA is TGTGCCAGCTCACCACAGGGCCGGGTCACTGAAGCTTTCTTT. Amino acid sequence: CASSPQGRVTEAFF.

This clonotype appeared many times. The chain carries TRBV10-2 and TRBJ2-1, with 8 bases identical to TRBD2. Germline V gene lookup returns CDR1 WSHSY and CDR2 SAAADI. This CDR3 has 13 residues. V lost 5 bases, J lost 8 bases, and 5 bases stayed unmatched. The DNA of the CDR3 is TGCGCCAGCAGTAGCGGGAGTTCCTATGAGCAGTTCTTC. Encoded protein: CASSSGSSYEQFF.

In its sample, this clonotype was seen many times. The genes are TRBV29-1 and TRBJ2-1; D perhaps matches TRBD1 (5 bases). Trimming pared 5 bases from V and 3 bases from J, leaving 14 bases between. Germline values: CDR1 SQVTM, CDR2 ANQGSEA. This CDR3 has 14 residues. The CDR3 sequence is CSVQQVVYYNEQFF. CDR3 DNA sequence: TGCAGCGTTCAACAGGTAGTCTACTACAATGAGCAGTTCTTC.

This clonotype has at least ten counts. The chain joins TRBV5-5 to TRBJ2-7, with 9 bases lining up with TRBD2. CDR1 is SGHKS, CDR2 YYEKEE, per germline (reference sequence). V gave up 4 bases and J gave up 4 bases; unmatched junction bases: 12. CDR3 size: 16 residues. The chain's CDR3 is CASSRASGGLAYEQYF. The CDR3 DNA reads as TGTGCCAGCAGCCGAGCTTCAGGGGGACTAGCTTACGAGCAGTACTTC.

The sample holds a few counts of this clonotype. CDR3 DNA sequence: TGTGCCAGCACCCCGTACAGGGCGAGCTCTGGAAACACCATATATTTT. It specifies CASTPYRASSGNTIYF. The chain joins TRBV12-3 or TRBV12-4 to TRBJ1-3; perhaps TRBD1 as D (6 bases). Trimming took 7 bases from V and 0 from J, leaving 16 bases between them. This CDR3 has 16 amino acids.

For this clonotype: A much larger clone differs by one base, so this may be a read error. This chain uses TRBV7-9 with TRBJ2-2; 9 positions match TRBD1. Germline lookup yields CDR1 SEHNR and CDR2 FQNEAQ (reference sequence). CDR3 length: 16 amino acids. Trimming took 3 bases from V and 4 from J; bases not matched to a gene: 6. CDR3 protein: CASSFRQGESTGELFF. CDR3 bases: TGTGCCAGCAGCTTCCGACAGGGGGAGAGCACCGGGGAGCTGTTTTTT.

On this clonotype: This may be a read error: a much more frequent sequence differs by one nucleotide. The genes are TRBV29-1 and TRBJ2-3; TRBD1 matches at 7 bases. The germline CDR1 and CDR2 sequences are SQVTM and ANQGSEA. The CDR3 covers 14 residues. The CDR3 sequence is CGVETGSVTDTQYF. The CDR3 DNA follows: TGCGGCGTCGAGACAGGGTCTGTCACAGATACGCAGTATTTT.

Many counts were recorded for this clonotype. V gene TRBV12-3 or TRBV12-4 combines with J gene TRBJ2-1; D is possibly TRBD1 or TRBD2 (5 bases each). The CDR3 has 13 amino acids. The V end was cut by 1 base, the J end by 9 bases, with 10 bases between. The CDR3 sequence is CASSLVWGSEQFF. CDR3 nucleotide sequence: TGTGCCAGCAGTTTAGTTTGGGGGAGTGAGCAGTTCTTC.